These 26 T cell receptor beta chains originate from one sample sequenced in a study of T-cell reconstitution after alpha-beta-depleted transplantation in children. For TCRbeta, the library was prepared with unique molecular identifiers. TCRdb reprocessed the PCR reads with MiXCR, giving one entry per CDR3 protein. Among about 97,000 distinct CDR3 sequences, 7.5% to 9.5% were seen once, and the ten largest hold about a sixth. Sequenced material: PBMCs, taken before TCRalphabeta/CD19-depleted stem cell transplant. The receptors were sampled from a boy aged 2 to 10 with acute lymphoblastic leukemia, due to receive a stem cell transplant.

This rearrangement joins TRBV21-1 to TRBJ2-2. TRBV21-1 has pseudogene status. The CDR3 length is 14 residues. The CDR3: CASSITYDTGELFF. The CDR3 nucleotides read TGTGCCAGCAGCATAACGTATGACACCGGGGAGCTGTTTTTT.

In its sample, this clonotype was seen many times. This chain uses TRBV4-1 with TRBJ2-6; D is perhaps TRBD1 or TRBD2 (5 bases each). CDR3 length: 16 residues. Per the germline V gene, CDR1 is MGHRA and CDR2 is YSYEKL. Trimming cost V 0 bases and J 6 bases, with 12 bases left between them. CDR3 sequence: CASSQDWGIQANVLTF. In DNA, the CDR3 is TGCGCCAGCAGCCAAGATTGGGGGATTCAGGCCAACGTCCTGACTTTC.

The table lists this clonotype with a few counts. This chain uses TRBV19 with TRBJ2-1, with D uncertain. Germline V gene sequence: CDR1 LNHDA, CDR2 SQIVND (reference sequence). CDR3 length equals 13 residues. The V gene lost 4 bases and the J gene lost 5 bases, with 9 bases spanning the gap. The CDR3 is CASSNSLNNEQFF. The CDR3 bases are TGTGCCAGTAGTAATTCACTCAACAATGAGCAGTTCTTC.

This clonotype has a count of ten or more. The chain has TRBV6-2 or TRBV6-3 and TRBJ2-1; D uncertain. Per the germline V gene, CDR1 is MNHEY and CDR2 is SVGEGT. V dropped 6 bases and J dropped 0 bases, with 12 bases sitting between them. This CDR3 is 15 amino acids long. The CDR3 reads CASSPLTSSYNEQFF. The CDR3 nucleotides read TGTGCCAGCAGCCCCCTGACGAGCTCCTACAATGAGCAGTTCTTC.

The V call is TRBV6-4, the J call TRBJ1-6; D is ambiguous. CDR3 length: 14 residues. The germline V gene has CDR1 MRHNA and CDR2 SNTAGT. V was pared by 1 base and J by 9 bases, with 10 bases between. CDR3 sequence: CASSDFGDGSPLHF. The CDR3, as DNA: TGTGCCAGCAGTGACTTCGGGGATGGTTCACCCCTCCACTTT.

A few counts support this clonotype. The chain uses TRBV20-1 and TRBJ1-5; 9 bases match TRBD1. This CDR3 spans 15 amino acids. Germline V lookup: CDR1 DFQATT, CDR2 SNEGSKA (reference sequence). V lost 5 bases and J lost 0; bases outside the gene matches: 5. The CDR3 DNA reads as TGCAGTGCTGGGACAGGGATTTATAGCAATCAGCCCCAGCATTTT. Residues: CSAGTGIYSNQPQHF.

This clonotype was detected ten times or more. The V and J genes are TRBV4-3 and TRBJ2-2; D remains ambiguous. In germline, CDR1 is LGHNA, CDR2 YSLEER. This CDR3 region has 15 residues. The V end was cut by 2 bases, the J end by 4 bases, with 11 bases between. This chain's CDR3 is CASSQFLGSTGELFF. CDR3 DNA sequence: TGCGCCAGCAGCCAATTCTTGGGATCCACCGGGGAGCTGTTTTTT.

This clonotype was observed many times. The genes are TRBV12-3 or TRBV12-4 and TRBJ2-6; TRBD1 matches 10 bases. The V gene end was trimmed by 1 base and the J gene end by 4 bases; junction bases not matched to a gene: 7. There are 18 residues in the CDR3. The DNA for the CDR3 is TGTGCCAGCAGTTTAGGGACAGGGGGTAGTTCCGGGGCCAACGTCCTGACTTTC. It specifies CASSLGTGGSSGANVLTF.

The chain recombines TRBV7-8 with TRBJ2-6; no clear D. V was clipped by 3 bases and J by 3 bases, with 21 bases between them. Germline V CDR1 and CDR2: SGHVS, FQNEAQ. The CDR3 sequence is 19 residues long. CDR3 sequence: CASSFPRAAGRVGANVLTF. The CDR3 nucleotides are TGTGCCAGCAGCTTTCCTAGGGCGGCTGGCCGCGTTGGGGCCAACGTCCTGACTTTC.

This clonotype was picked up a small number of times. The V and J genes are TRBV6-5 and TRBJ2-4; D is perhaps TRBD1 (6 bases). This CDR3 has 15 amino acids. V was trimmed by 4 bases and J by 3 bases, leaving 13 bases between them. Germline V gene lookup returns CDR1 MNHEY and CDR2 SVGAGI. CDR3 region: CASSSWTARKNIQYF. In DNA form, the CDR3 reads TGTGCCAGCAGTTCCTGGACAGCACGCAAAAACATTCAGTACTTC.

This clonotype was found a few times. The chain carries TRBV28 and TRBJ2-6, with 8 bases lining up with TRBD1. The CDR3 contains 17 residues. Germline loops: CDR1 MDHEN, CDR2 SYDVKM. The V gene end was trimmed by 4 bases and the J gene end by 2 bases; junction bases not matched to a gene: 7. The chain's CDR3 is CASSSVDREAGANVLTF. The CDR3 DNA reads as TGTGCCAGCAGTTCCGTGGACAGGGAGGCTGGGGCCAACGTCCTGACTTTC.

The J gene is TRBJ2-1, the V gene TRBV4-1, with D perhaps TRBD2 (6 bases). The V gene lost 3 bases and the J gene lost 6 bases, with 12 bases spanning the gap. Germline V gene sequence: CDR1 MGHRA, CDR2 YSYEKL. The CDR3 runs to 14 residues. The CDR3 here is CASSHLVGGNEQFF. DNA for the CDR3: TGCGCCAGCAGCCACTTAGTGGGGGGCAATGAGCAGTTCTTC.

A note on this clonotype: A read error is possible here, since a much larger clone lies one base away. The conserved phenylalanine or tryptophan normally closing the CDR3 is absent here, so this likely arose from a read error. The V and J genes are TRBV20-1 and TRBJ2-1; D may be TRBD1 (6 bases). This CDR3 comprises 13 residues. CDR1 and CDR2 from the germline V gene are DFQATT and SNEGSKA (reference sequence). V lost 8 bases to trimming and J lost 0 bases, with 11 bases between them. CDR3 protein: CSFRGDSYNEQFY. For the CDR3, the DNA is TGCAGTTTCAGGGGAGACTCCTACAATGAGCAGTTCTAC.

This clonotype has at least ten counts. The rearrangement uses TRBV5-1 and TRBJ2-7; D remains ambiguous. Germline-derived CDR1 and CDR2 are SGHRS and YFSETQ. V lost 4 bases and J 3 bases, leaving 20 bases between the germline ends. The CDR3 runs 16 residues. The CDR3 nucleotides read TGCGCCAGCAGCGCTTGTACCTCGTGGTCACGCTACGAGCAGTACTTC. Protein: CASSACTSWSRYEQYF.

The table lists this clonotype with a few counts. The CDR3, as DNA: TGCGCCAGCAGCTTTCGAGATGGGCTCTCCTGGGCCGACACAGATACGCAGTATTTT. Translating it yields CASSFRDGLSWADTDTQYF. V and J are TRBV5-1 and TRBJ2-3, with D hard to call. Germline loops: CDR1 SGHRS, CDR2 YFSETQ. The CDR3 totals 19 residues. V was pared by 2 bases and J by 2 bases, with 24 bases between.

This clonotype came up many times. This chain links TRBV7-2 with TRBJ1-1; tentative D call: TRBD1 (6 bases). Trimming shortened V by 5 bases and J by 5 bases, and 12 bases separated the two germline ends. This CDR3 has 13 amino acids. Germline CDR1 reads SGHTA; CDR2 reads FQGNSA. The CDR3 spells CASSPTGRTEAFF. The CDR3 DNA reads TGTGCCAGCAGCCCGACAGGTCGAACTGAAGCTTTCTTT.

This clonotype was observed at least ten times. The chain links TRBV5-1 to TRBJ2-2, with 7 bases fitting TRBD2. The CDR3 runs 15 residues. With V trimmed by 0 bases and J by 7 bases, 6 bases remained unmatched. Germline lookup yields CDR1 SGHRS and CDR2 YFSETQ. CDR3 residues: CASSLDQRGSGELFF. CDR3 bases: TGCGCCAGCAGCTTGGATCAGCGGGGTAGCGGGGAGCTGTTTTTT.

This clonotype appeared a few times. V usage is TRBV9 and J usage is TRBJ2-2; the D is unclear. Trimming removed 5 bases from V and 0 bases from J, with 14 bases in between. Germline V gene lookup returns CDR1 SGDLS and CDR2 YYNGEE. The CDR3 covers 16 residues. In DNA, the CDR3 is TGTGCCAGCAGGAGTGGTAGGGTTACGAACACCGGGGAGCTGTTTTTT. Protein: CASRSGRVTNTGELFF.

This clonotype was seen more than once but under ten times. The chain couples TRBV4-2 to TRBJ1-1, with D tentatively TRBD1 (5 bases). The CDR3 has 14 residues. V lost 1 base and J 4 bases, leaving 10 bases between the germline ends. In germline, CDR1 is LGHNA, CDR2 YNFKEQ. CDR3 sequence reads: CASSQVGESTEAFF. In DNA form, the CDR3 reads TGTGCCAGCAGCCAAGTGGGGGAGAGCACTGAAGCTTTCTTT.

This clonotype was found many times. The rearrangement links TRBV20-1 to TRBJ2-7, with D possibly being TRBD1 (6 bases). The CDR3 sequence is 14 residues long. Trimming removed 7 bases from V and 0 bases from J, with 16 bases in between. Germline V gene data show CDR1 as DFQATT and CDR2 as SNEGSKA (reference sequence). The CDR3 bases are TGCAGTGTCATCCCGGACAGCAACTCCTACGAGCAGTACTTC. Translation: CSVIPDSNSYEQYF.

This chain uses TRBV4-1 with TRBJ2-7; 10 bases match TRBD1. The V segment lost 1 base and the J segment 0 bases; nucleotides outside the gene matches: 0. The CDR3 is 15 residues long. Per germline, CDR1 MGHRA and CDR2 YSYEKL. CDR3 nucleotides: TGCGCCAGCAGCCAAGGGGACAGGGGCTCCTACGAGCAGTACTTC. This sequence encodes CASSQGDRGSYEQYF.

The table lists this clonotype with many counts. The rearrangement joins TRBV20-1 to TRBJ2-1; perhaps TRBD2 as D (6 bases). Trimming took 4 bases from V and 2 from J, leaving 9 bases between them. Per the germline V gene, CDR1 is DFQATT and CDR2 is SNEGSKA (reference sequence). The CDR3 is made up of 13 amino acids. The CDR3 reads CSATGGTYNEQFF. The CDR3 DNA is TGCAGTGCTACCGGGGGTACCTACAATGAGCAGTTCTTC.

This clonotype was seen repeatedly, ten times or more. The chain links TRBV7-9 to TRBJ2-5, with TRBD2 matching over 7 bases. The CDR3 is made up of 18 amino acids. In germline, CDR1 is SEHNR, CDR2 FQNEAQ (reference sequence). After removal of 5 bases from V and 4 bases from J, the junction contained 19 bases not matched to a gene. CDR3 amino acids: CASSAPGLTVLWGETQYF. The CDR3 bases are TGTGCCAGCAGCGCCCCGGGACTAACGGTCCTATGGGGAGAGACCCAGTACTTC.

The chain employs TRBV3-1 and TRBJ1-4; D gene unclear. Germline loops: CDR1 LGHDT, CDR2 YNNKEL (reference sequence). Trimming removed 0 bases from V and 4 bases from J, with 6 bases in between. The CDR3 has 14 residues. The CDR3 spells CASSQDYSNEKLFF. The CDR3 bases are TGTGCCAGCAGCCAAGATTACAGTAATGAAAAACTGTTTTTT.

The chain combines TRBV7-2 with TRBJ1-5; D call uncertain. Germline CDR1 reads SGHTA; CDR2 reads FQGNSA. The germline V and J ends were trimmed by 5 bases and 3 bases, with 11 bases remaining between them. This CDR3 contains 14 residues. CDR3 amino acids: CASSLARINQPQHF. CDR3 in DNA: TGTGCCAGCAGCCTTGCCCGAATCAATCAGCCCCAGCATTTT.

Many counts were recorded for this clonotype. The gene calls are TRBV5-1 and TRBJ2-7, with 8 bases identical to TRBD1. CDR3 size: 14 residues. The V segment lost 4 bases and the J segment 3 bases; nucleotides outside the gene matches: 6. The germline CDR1 and CDR2 sequences are SGHRS and YFSETQ. The CDR3 reads CASSRGQGDYEQYF. The DNA for the CDR3 is TGCGCCAGCAGCCGTGGACAGGGAGACTACGAGCAGTACTTC.